The rows below give T cell receptor beta chains drawn from one sample of a study of control samples from healthy donors and cancer patients. Libraries were prepared by immunoSEQ multiplex PCR; TCRdb keeps only in-frame clonotypes and omits some of them. The sample shows roughly 120,000 clones, approximately 94% of them seen only once. The sample consisted of PBMCs. Source of these receptors: a man aged 50 to 59 with head and neck cancer. CDR3s include the opening cysteine and the closing phenylalanine or tryptophan. The D gene is left open where the match is weak.

D	V	J	CDR3	DNA
TRBD2	TRBV7-3	TRBJ2-7	CASSLALLAGPTSYEQYF	TGTGCCAGCAGTCTAGCCCTACTAGCGGGGCCGACTTCCTACGAGCAGTACTTC
TRBD2	TRBV7-6	TRBJ2-5	CASSLVAGGQETQYF	TGTGCCAGCAGCTTAGTGGCGGGGGGTCAAGAGACCCAGTACTTC
-	TRBV5-6	TRBJ2-7	CASSSSYEQYF	TGTGCCAGCAGCTCCTCCTACGAGCAGTACTTC
TRBD2	TRBV7-2	TRBJ2-2	CASSSGLAGGAGELFF	TGTGCCAGCAGCTCGGGACTAGCGGGGGGTGCCGGGGAGCTGTTTTTT
-	TRBV5-5	TRBJ1-3	CASWGGFASGNTIYF	TGTGCCAGCTGGGGAGGTTTCGCCTCTGGAAACACCATATATTTT
-	TRBV29-1	TRBJ1-3	CSVRSSGNTIYF	TGCAGCGTTCGGAGCTCTGGAAACACCATATATTTT
-	TRBV5-6	TRBJ2-7	CASSFLGAAKDEQYF	TGTGCCAGCAGCTTCTTGGGGGCCGCGAAAGACGAGCAGTACTTC
TRBD2	TRBV9	TRBJ2-3	CASSVETGTSLIDTQYF	TGTGCCAGCAGCGTAGAGACCGGGACTAGCCTTATAGATACGCAGTATTTT
TRBD1	TRBV27	TRBJ2-7	CASSVGQGMGDYEQYF	TGTGCCAGCAGTGTAGGACAGGGGATGGGGGACTACGAGCAGTACTTC
-	TRBV2	TRBJ1-1	CASSEGGPNTEAFF	TGTGCCAGCAGTGAGGGCGGGCCGAACACTGAAGCTTTCTTT
-	TRBV5-1	TRBJ2-1	CASSPEGSGNEQFF	TGCGCCAGCAGCCCGGAAGGTTCCGGCAATGAGCAGTTCTTC
-	TRBV7-6	TRBJ2-3	CASSLTDTQYF	TGTGCCAGCAGCCTCACAGATACGCAGTATTTT
-	TRBV28	TRBJ2-7	CASSSRTDIHF	TGTGCCAGCAGTTCCAGGACAGACATACACTTC
-	TRBV7-2	TRBJ1-1	CASRRAKDTEAFF	TGTGCCAGCAGGAGGGCTAAGGACACTGAAGCTTTCTTT